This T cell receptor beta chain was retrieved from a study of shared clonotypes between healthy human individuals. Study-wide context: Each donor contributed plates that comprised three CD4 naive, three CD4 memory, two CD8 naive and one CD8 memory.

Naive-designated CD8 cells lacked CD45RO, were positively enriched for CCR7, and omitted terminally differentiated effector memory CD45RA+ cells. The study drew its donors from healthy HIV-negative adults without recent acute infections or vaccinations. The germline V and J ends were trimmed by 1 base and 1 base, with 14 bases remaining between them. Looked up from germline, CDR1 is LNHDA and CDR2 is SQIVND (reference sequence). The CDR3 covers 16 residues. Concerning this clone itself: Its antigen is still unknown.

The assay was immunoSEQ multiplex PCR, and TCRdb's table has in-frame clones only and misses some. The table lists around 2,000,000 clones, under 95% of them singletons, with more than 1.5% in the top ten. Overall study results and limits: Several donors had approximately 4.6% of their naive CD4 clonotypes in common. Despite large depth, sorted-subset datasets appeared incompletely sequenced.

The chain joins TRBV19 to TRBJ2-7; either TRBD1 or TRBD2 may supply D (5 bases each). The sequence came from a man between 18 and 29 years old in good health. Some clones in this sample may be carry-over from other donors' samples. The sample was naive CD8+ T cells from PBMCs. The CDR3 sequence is CASSIGGGESSYEQYF. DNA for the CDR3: TGTGCCAGTAGTATAGGTGGGGGAGAATCGTCCTACGAGCAGTACTTC.